The 8 T cell receptor beta chains listed next were all sequenced from one sample in a study of Graves' ophthalmopathy and Graves' hyperthyroidism. Amplification of TCR beta CDR3 regions used RNA transcripts. First-round RT-PCR with HTBI primers preceded a second-round multiplex PCR. Each CDR3 protein is one row after TCRdb ran MiXCR on the multiplex PCR reads. The repertoire holds some 240,000 distinct CDR3 sequences, with 45% as singletons. The sample consisted of peripheral blood. These receptors all stem from an adult man with Graves' ophthalmopathy.

This clonotype showed up just a few times. CDR3 in DNA: TGTGCCAGCAGCTCCCCGGGACAGGGCACCGAGCAGTACTTC. Translating it yields CASSSPGQGTEQYF. This chain links TRBV11-3 with TRBJ2-7, with 9 bases identical to TRBD1. The length of the CDR3 is 14 residues. With 4 bases clipped from V and 6 bases from J, the junction kept 7 bases outside the gene matches. Germline assignment: CDR1 SGHNT and CDR2 YENEEA.

The V and J genes are TRBV7-2 and TRBJ2-7; TRBD2 aligns across 7 bases. CDR3 length: 15 residues. The J segment lost 7 bases and the V segment lost 1 base, leaving 10 bases of the junction unmatched. CDR1 is SGHTA, CDR2 FQGNSA, per germline. The CDR3 bases are TGTGCCAGCAGCTTAGTAACAGCGGGGCACGGGGAGCAGTACTTC. This codes for CASSLVTAGHGEQYF.

The chain has TRBV29-1 and TRBJ2-3; weak D call: TRBD1 (5 bases). CDR1 and CDR2 from the germline V gene are SQVTM and ANQGSEA. This CDR3 has 14 residues. Trimming stripped 0 bases from V and 1 base from J, with 8 bases between. DNA for the CDR3: TGCAGCGTTGAAGATCAGGGCGGCACAGATACGCAGTATTTT. It is translated as CSVEDQGGTDTQYF.

CDR3: CASSDGTTNEKLFF. The DNA for the CDR3 is TGTGCCAGCAGTGATGGGACAACTAATGAAAAACTGTTTTTT. The V call is TRBV2, the J call TRBJ1-4, with D hard to call. Per germline, CDR1 SNHLY and CDR2 FYNNEI. Trimming left V 3 bases short and J 0 bases short, with 5 bases between. CDR3 length: 14 amino acids. Based on the CDR3 plus reference TRBV2 and TRBJ1-4, the full variable domain is EPEVTQTPSHQVTQMGQEVILRCVPISNHLYFYWYRQILGQKVEFLVSFYNNEISEKSEIFDDQFSVERPDGSNFTLKIRSTKLEDSAMYFCASSDGTTNEKLFFGSGTQLSVL.

This clonotype was detected once. J is TRBJ1-1 and V is TRBV7-8; 7 bases line up with TRBD1. There are 13 residues in the CDR3. The germline gives CDR1 SGHVS, CDR2 FQNEAQ. The V and J ends lost 5 bases and 8 bases, in that order; junction bases with no gene match: 8. The CDR3 sequence is CASSLRSRGEAFF. CDR3 nucleotide sequence: TGTGCCAGCAGCCTACGAAGCAGGGGGGAAGCTTTCTTT.

This clonotype was seen at least ten times. J is TRBJ1-1 and V is TRBV5-1; D is unclear. V shed 0 bases and J shed 1 base, with 7 bases lying between them. Germline V gene sequence: CDR1 SGHRS, CDR2 YFSETQ. The CDR3 covers 14 residues. CDR3 protein: CASSLEHRNTEAFF. The CDR3 DNA is TGCGCCAGCAGCTTGGAACACCGGAACACTGAAGCTTTCTTT.

This clonotype has a count of ten or more. J is TRBJ1-1 and V is TRBV2; 11 nucleotides agree with TRBD1. Germline V gene sequence: CDR1 SNHLY, CDR2 FYNNEI. CDR3 length: 14 residues. V was clipped by 2 bases and J by 6 bases; unmatched bases: 2. The CDR3 region is CASSERDRGSEAFF. The CDR3 nucleotides are TGTGCCAGCAGTGAAAGGGACAGGGGGTCTGAAGCTTTCTTT.

This chain joins TRBV10-3 and TRBJ1-2; TRBD1 agrees at 10 bases. Per the germline V gene, CDR1 is ENHRY and CDR2 is SYGVKD. J gave up 7 bases and V 10 bases, and 9 bases lay outside the gene matches. The length of the CDR3 is 13 residues. This chain's CDR3 is CASSDRGRGGYTF. The CDR3, as DNA: TGTGCCAGCAGCGACAGGGGGCGGGGTGGCTACACCTTC.